This T cell receptor beta chain was recovered during a study of blood T cell repertoires in COVID-19. Study summary: Samples came from the United States, Italy and Spain, spanning acute and convalescent COVID-19. PBMCs, B-cell-depleted T cells, or T cells were the source of the cDNA or gDNA that made up the material.

Germline V CDR1 and CDR2: SGDLS, YYNGEE. The length of the CDR3 is 16 residues. With V trimmed by 4 bases and J by 2 bases, 12 bases remained unmatched. Original processing notes: It was from reference gene primer amplification that nucleated cell counts were estimated. Here immunoSEQ multiplex PCR was the method, and the copy in TCRdb shows in-frame clones only, minus some. That table supplies the V and J calls and clone size; D and trimming were determined from the DNA. The repertoire holds roughly 290,000 clones, with approximately 84% as singletons. The V gene is TRBV9, the J gene TRBJ2-7; 7 bases map to TRBD2. The receptor's source is a person aged 65 to 85 with COVID-19, enrolled during active disease. The sample was peripheral blood. CDR3: CASSPSWGGDAYEQYF. Here the CDR3 DNA reads TGTGCCAGCAGCCCTAGCTGGGGGGGAGATGCCTACGAGCAGTACTTC.